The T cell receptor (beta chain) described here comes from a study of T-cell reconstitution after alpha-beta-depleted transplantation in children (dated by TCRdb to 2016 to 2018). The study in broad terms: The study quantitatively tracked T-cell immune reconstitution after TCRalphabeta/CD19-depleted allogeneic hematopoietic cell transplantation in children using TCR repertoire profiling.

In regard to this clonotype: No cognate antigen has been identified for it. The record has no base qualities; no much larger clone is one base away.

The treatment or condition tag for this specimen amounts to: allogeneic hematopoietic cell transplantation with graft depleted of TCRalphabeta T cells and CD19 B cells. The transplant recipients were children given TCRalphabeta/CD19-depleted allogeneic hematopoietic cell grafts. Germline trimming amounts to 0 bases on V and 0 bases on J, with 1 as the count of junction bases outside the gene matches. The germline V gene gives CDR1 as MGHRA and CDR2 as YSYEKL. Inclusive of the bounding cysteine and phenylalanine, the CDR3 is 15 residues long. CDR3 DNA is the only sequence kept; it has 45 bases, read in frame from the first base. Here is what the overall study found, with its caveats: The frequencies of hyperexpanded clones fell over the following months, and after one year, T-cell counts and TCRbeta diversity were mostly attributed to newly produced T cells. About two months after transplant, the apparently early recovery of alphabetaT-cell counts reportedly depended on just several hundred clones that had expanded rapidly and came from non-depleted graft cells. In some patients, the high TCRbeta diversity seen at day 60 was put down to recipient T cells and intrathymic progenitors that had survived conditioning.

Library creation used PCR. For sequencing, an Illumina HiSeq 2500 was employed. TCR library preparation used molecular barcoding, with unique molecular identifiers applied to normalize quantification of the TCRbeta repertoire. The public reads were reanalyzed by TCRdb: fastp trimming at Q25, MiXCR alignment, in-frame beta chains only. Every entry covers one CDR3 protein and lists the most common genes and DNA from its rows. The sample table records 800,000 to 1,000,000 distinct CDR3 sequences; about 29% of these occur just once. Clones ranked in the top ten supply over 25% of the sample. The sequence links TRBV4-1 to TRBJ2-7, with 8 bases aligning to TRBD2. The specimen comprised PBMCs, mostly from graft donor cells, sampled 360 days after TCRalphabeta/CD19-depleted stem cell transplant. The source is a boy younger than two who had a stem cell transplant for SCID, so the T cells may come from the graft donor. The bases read TGCGCCAGCAGCCAAGAGGGACTAGTCTCCTACGAGCAGTACTTC. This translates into CASSQEGLVSYEQYF.